These 4 T cell receptor beta chains came from one sample sequenced in a study of T cell repertoires in cytomegalovirus infection (dated by TCRdb to about 2019). Sequencing instrument: Illumina HiSeq 1500. TCRdb handled the public reads itself, with Q25 trimming in fastp and clone calling in MiXCR, and kept productive beta chains. When rows share a CDR3 protein, they turn into one entry using the most common DNA and genes. The sample includes 150,000 to 200,000 distinct CDR3 sequences, with approximately 19% observed a single time. The ten largest clones take up 2.5% to 3% of the sample. Sequencing was carried out using PBMCs. The receptors stem from a human donor in good health (CMV status not recorded). Some clones in this sample may be carry-over from other donors' samples.

This clonotype has only a few counts. The chain couples TRBV6-5 to TRBJ1-5, with D maybe TRBD1 (5 bases). CDR3 length equals 14 residues. Germline V gene sequence: CDR1 MNHEY, CDR2 SVGAGI. V lost 2 bases to trimming and J lost 4 bases, with 9 bases between them. CDR3 sequence (DNA): TGTGCCAGCAGTTACGGGGGGGGAAATCAGCCCCAGCATTTT. Its translation: CASSYGGGNQPQHF.

The V gene is TRBV7-9, the J gene TRBJ2-1; 11 positions match TRBD2. Germline assignment: CDR1 SEHNR and CDR2 FQNEAQ (reference sequence). This CDR3 contains 15 residues. Germline trimming cut 7 bases from V and 10 bases from J; bases unmatched to any gene: 12. The CDR3, as DNA: TGTGCCAGCATGTATCTAGCGGGAGGAGCGGGGGAGCAGTTCTTC. This translates into CASMYLAGGAGEQFF.

This clonotype was counted at least ten times. The rearrangement links TRBV6-6 to TRBJ1-2, with 7 bases aligning to TRBD1. Trimming took 6 bases from V and 1 from J; bases not matched to a gene: 5. The CDR3 has 14 residues. Germline assignment: CDR1 MNHNY and CDR2 SVGAGI (reference sequence). CDR3 residues: CASRRDRHNYGYTF. The CDR3 DNA follows: TGTGCCAGCAGACGGGACAGACATAACTATGGCTACACCTTC.

This clonotype has only a few counts. This sequence joins TRBV5-1 and TRBJ1-4; D gene uncertain. The CDR3 sequence is 15 residues long. CDR1 and CDR2 from the germline V gene are SGHRS and YFSETQ. Deletions cut 3 bases from V and 2 bases from J, with 11 bases between. CDR3 in amino acids: CASSSSGRTNEKLFF. CDR3 sequence (DNA): TGCGCCAGCAGCTCCTCCGGAAGGACTAATGAAAAACTGTTTTTT.